The 13 T cell receptor beta chains given below trace back to one sample, sequenced in a study of shared clonotypes between healthy human individuals. Terminally differentiated effector memory CD45RA+ cells were left out of the naive CD8 fraction, which was CD45RO-negative and positively selected for CCR7. Sequencing used immunoSEQ multiplex PCR; TCRdb keeps in-frame clones, though not all of them. In the table there are more than 2 million clones, 90% to 95% of which are singletons. Sequencing was carried out using naive CD8+ T cells from PBMCs. These receptors all stem from a man between 18 and 35 years old in good health. Some clones in this sample may be carry-over from other donors' samples.

As to this clone: The junction does not match germline at one end; this may be a read error. This chain connects TRBV2 to TRBJ2-7, with 10 bases lining up with TRBD1. In germline, CDR1 is SNHLY, CDR2 FYNNEI. The CDR3 is made up of 14 amino acids. The CDR3 nucleotides read TGTGCCAGCAGGGAAGACAGGGGGCGCTACGAGCAGTACTTC. It translates to CASREDRGRYEQYF.

CDR3 DNA sequence: TGTGCCAGCAGTTTCCCCGGGACTAGCGGAGCCTACAATGAGCAGTTCTTC. This encodes CASSFPGTSGAYNEQFF. The chain joins TRBV27 to TRBJ2-1; 11 bases agree with TRBD2. The CDR3 sequence is 17 residues long. The V gene's germline CDR1 is MNHEY and CDR2 SMNVEV (reference sequence). Germline trimming cut 3 bases from V and 2 bases from J; bases unmatched to any gene: 6.

The V and J genes are TRBV28 and TRBJ1-2; 11 bases agree with TRBD1. The V gene end was trimmed by 8 bases and the J gene end by 6 bases; junction bases not matched to a gene: 5. The length of the CDR3 is 13 residues. Germline-derived CDR1 and CDR2 are MDHEN and SYDVKM. CDR3 sequence (DNA): TGTGCCAGCCGGACAGGGGGCTGGGATGGCTACACCTTC. Amino acids: CASRTGGWDGYTF.

The chain recombines TRBV6-1 with TRBJ2-3; D is uncertain. The CDR3 sequence is 13 residues long. The germline V gene encodes CDR1 MNHNS and CDR2 SASEGT. Trimming pared 0 bases from V and 5 bases from J, leaving 6 bases between. DNA of the CDR3: TGTGCCAGCAGTGAAGCCCGACTAGATACGCAGTATTTT. This encodes CASSEARLDTQYF.

The rearrangement links TRBV5-4 to TRBJ1-1; D gene unclear. The germline CDR1 and CDR2 sequences are SGHNT and YYREEE (reference sequence). V lost 4 bases, J lost 11 bases, and 21 bases lay in between. The CDR3 extends over 14 amino acids. The CDR3 sequence: CASSLDYDDAGAFF. The CDR3 DNA follows: TGTGCCAGCAGCCTGGACTACGACGACGCTGGCGCTTTCTTT.

This chain connects TRBV28 to TRBJ1-1; D is unclear. The CDR3 is 15 amino acids. The V end lost 6 bases, the J end lost 2 bases, and 16 bases lay between the germline ends. The V gene's germline CDR1 is MDHEN and CDR2 SYDVKM. The CDR3 bases are TGTGCCAGCAGATTCGACGGACGAGCTAACACTGAAGCTTTCTTT. Residues: CASRFDGRANTEAFF. Using reference TRBV28 and TRBJ1-1 for the parts outside the CDR3, the full variable domain is DVKVTQSSRYLVKRTGEKVFLECVQDMDHENMFWYRQDPGLGLRLIYFSYDVKMKEKGDIPEGYSVSREKKERFSLILESASTNQTSMYLCASRFDGRANTEAFFGQGTRLTVV.

The chain couples TRBV6-5 to TRBJ2-1; 7 nucleotides agree with TRBD2. This CDR3 region has 16 residues. Germline V gene lookup returns CDR1 MNHEY and CDR2 SVGAGI. V was clipped by 0 bases and J by 4 bases; unmatched bases: 6. The DNA of the CDR3 is TGTGCCAGCAGTTACTCGACGGGAGGAGCTTACAATGAGCAGTTCTTC. Protein product: CASSYSTGGAYNEQFF.

This chain connects TRBV7-9 to TRBJ2-7, with 7 bases fitting TRBD1. The CDR3 spans 16 residues. V shed 5 bases, J shed 3 bases, and the junction held 13 bases outside the gene matches. Germline CDR1 reads SEHNR; CDR2 reads FQNEAQ (reference sequence). CDR3 sequence (DNA): TGTGCCAGCAGCGCACCCAGGACAGGTCATTTCTACGAGCAGTACTTC. Protein product: CASSAPRTGHFYEQYF.

V is TRBV28 and J is TRBJ2-7; 8 bases fit TRBD1. The V segment lost 4 bases and the J segment 2 bases; nucleotides outside the gene matches: 7. The germline CDR1 and CDR2 sequences are MDHEN and SYDVKM. The CDR3 runs 15 residues. The CDR3 sequence: CASSSEPGQAYEQYF. The CDR3 DNA sequence: TGTGCCAGCAGTTCGGAACCGGGACAGGCCTACGAGCAGTACTTC.

The chain combines TRBV6-1 with TRBJ2-7; no reliable D call. V was pared by 3 bases and J by 2 bases, with 14 bases between. Germline V gene lookup returns CDR1 MNHNS and CDR2 SASEGT. The CDR3 is 15 residues long. The CDR3 spells CASSERSLTAYEQYF. The CDR3 DNA reads as TGTGCCAGCAGTGAGCGGTCTCTTACCGCCTACGAGCAGTACTTC.

The J gene is TRBJ2-5, the V gene TRBV6-6; D possibly matches TRBD1 or TRBD2 (5 bases each). This CDR3 region has 16 residues. Germline V gene data show CDR1 as MNHNY and CDR2 as SVGAGI (reference sequence). With 1 base removed from V and 1 base from J, the gap between germline ends came to 13 bases. The CDR3 is CASSYLGRGPQETQYF. The CDR3, as DNA: TGTGCCAGCAGTTACTTGGGGCGCGGGCCCCAAGAGACCCAGTACTTC.

This chain links TRBV9 with TRBJ2-1; D may be TRBD1 or TRBD2 (6 bases each). Germline V gene lookup returns CDR1 SGDLS and CDR2 YYNGEE. This CDR3 is 15 amino acids long. Trimming took off 3 bases at V and 0 bases at J, with 10 bases between the two ends. CDR3 DNA: TGTGCCAGCAGCGAGGGGGGTAACTCCTACAATGAGCAGTTCTTC. Translation: CASSEGGNSYNEQFF.

The V and J genes are TRBV7-9 and TRBJ2-7; TRBD1 or TRBD2 may be the D gene (6 bases each). Trimming pared 4 bases from V and 5 bases from J, leaving 18 bases between. The germline V gene encodes CDR1 SEHNR and CDR2 FQNEAQ (reference sequence). The CDR3 extends over 15 amino acids. This chain's CDR3 is CASSSSQGRWDEQYF. The CDR3 region has the DNA TGTGCCAGCAGCTCGAGCCAGGGGAGGTGGGACGAGCAGTACTTC.